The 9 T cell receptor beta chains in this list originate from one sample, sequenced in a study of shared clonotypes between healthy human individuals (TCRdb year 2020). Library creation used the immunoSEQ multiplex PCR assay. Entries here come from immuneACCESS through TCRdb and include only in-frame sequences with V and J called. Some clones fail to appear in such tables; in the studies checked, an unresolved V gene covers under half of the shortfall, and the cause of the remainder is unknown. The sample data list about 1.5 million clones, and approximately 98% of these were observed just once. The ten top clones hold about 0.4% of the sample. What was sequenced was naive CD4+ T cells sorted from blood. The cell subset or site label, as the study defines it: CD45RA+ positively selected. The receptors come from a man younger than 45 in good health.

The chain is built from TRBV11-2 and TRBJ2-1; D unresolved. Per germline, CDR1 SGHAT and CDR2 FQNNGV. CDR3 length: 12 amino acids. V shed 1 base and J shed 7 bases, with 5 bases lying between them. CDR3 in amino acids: CASSLASNEQFF. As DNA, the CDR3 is TGTGCCAGCAGCTTAGCCTCAAATGAGCAGTTCTTC.

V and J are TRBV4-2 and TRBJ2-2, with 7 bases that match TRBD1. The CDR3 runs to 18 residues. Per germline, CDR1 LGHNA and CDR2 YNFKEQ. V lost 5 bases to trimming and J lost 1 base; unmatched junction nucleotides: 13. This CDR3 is CASSSQSGQVGNTGELFF. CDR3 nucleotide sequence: TGTGCCAGCAGCTCACAGTCAGGACAGGTTGGGAACACCGGGGAGCTGTTTTTT.

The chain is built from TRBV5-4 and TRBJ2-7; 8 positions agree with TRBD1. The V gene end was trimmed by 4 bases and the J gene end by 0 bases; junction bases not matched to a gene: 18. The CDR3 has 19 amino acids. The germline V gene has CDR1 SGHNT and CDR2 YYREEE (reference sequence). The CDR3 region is CASSRTGTGLAQSSYEQYF. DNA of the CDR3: TGTGCCAGCAGCAGAACCGGGACAGGATTAGCCCAGAGCTCCTACGAGCAGTACTTC.

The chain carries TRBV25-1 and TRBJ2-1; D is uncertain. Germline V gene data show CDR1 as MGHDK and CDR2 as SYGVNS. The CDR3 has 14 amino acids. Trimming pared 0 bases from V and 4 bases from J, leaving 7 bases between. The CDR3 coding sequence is TGTGCCAGCAGTGAATATCCAGGTTACAATGAGCAGTTCTTC. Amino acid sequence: CASSEYPGYNEQFF. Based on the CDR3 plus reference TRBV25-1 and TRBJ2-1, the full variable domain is EADIYQTPRYLVIGTGKKITLECSQTMGHDKMYWYQQDPGMELHLIHYSYGVNSTEKGDLSSESTVSRIRTEHFPLTLESARPSHTSQYLCASSEYPGYNEQFFGPGTRLTVL.

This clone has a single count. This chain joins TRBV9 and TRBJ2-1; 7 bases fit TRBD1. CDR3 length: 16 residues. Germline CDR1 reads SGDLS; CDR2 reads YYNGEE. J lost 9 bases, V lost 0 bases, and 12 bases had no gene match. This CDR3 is CASSVATGEFSGEQFF. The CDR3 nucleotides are TGTGCCAGCAGCGTAGCAACAGGGGAATTCAGCGGTGAGCAGTTCTTC.

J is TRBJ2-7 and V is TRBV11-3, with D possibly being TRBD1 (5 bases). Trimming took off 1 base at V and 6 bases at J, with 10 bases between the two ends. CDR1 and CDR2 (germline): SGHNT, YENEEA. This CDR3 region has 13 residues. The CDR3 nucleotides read TGTGCCAGCAGCTTAGCAGGGTCGGGCGAGCAGTACTTC. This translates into CASSLAGSGEQYF.

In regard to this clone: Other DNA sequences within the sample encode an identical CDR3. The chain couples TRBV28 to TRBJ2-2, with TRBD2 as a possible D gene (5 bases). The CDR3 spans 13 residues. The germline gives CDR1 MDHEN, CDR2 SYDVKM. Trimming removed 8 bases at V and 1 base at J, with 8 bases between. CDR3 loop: CASLGGNTGELFF. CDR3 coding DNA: TGTGCCAGCTTAGGAGGGAACACCGGGGAGCTGTTTTTT.

In DNA, the CDR3 is TGTGCCAGCATTCGGGATCTCAATCAGCCCCAGCATTTT. Translation: CASIRDLNQPQHF. This chain joins TRBV28 and TRBJ1-5; D gene unclear. Per germline, CDR1 MDHEN and CDR2 SYDVKM. The CDR3 totals 13 residues. With 7 bases removed from V and 3 bases from J, the gap between germline ends came to 10 bases. The full variable domain, with the rest looked up from reference TRBV28 and TRBJ1-5, is DVKVTQSSRYLVKRTGEKVFLECVQDMDHENMFWYRQDPGLGLRLIYFSYDVKMKEKGDIPEGYSVSREKKERFSLILESASTNQTSMYLCASIRDLNQPQHFGDGTRLSIL.

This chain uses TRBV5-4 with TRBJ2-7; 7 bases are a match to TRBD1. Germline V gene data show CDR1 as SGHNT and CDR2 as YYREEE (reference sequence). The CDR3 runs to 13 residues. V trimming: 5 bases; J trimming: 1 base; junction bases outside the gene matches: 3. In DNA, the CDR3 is TGTGCCAGCAGGGAGACAGGGTCCTACGAGCAGTACTTC. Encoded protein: CASRETGSYEQYF. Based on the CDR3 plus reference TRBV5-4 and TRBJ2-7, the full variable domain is ETGVTQSPTHLIKTRGQQVTLRCSSQSGHNTVSWYQQALGQGPQFIFQYYREEENGRGNFPPRFSGLQFPNYSSELNVNALELDDSALYLCASRETGSYEQYFGPGTRLTVT.